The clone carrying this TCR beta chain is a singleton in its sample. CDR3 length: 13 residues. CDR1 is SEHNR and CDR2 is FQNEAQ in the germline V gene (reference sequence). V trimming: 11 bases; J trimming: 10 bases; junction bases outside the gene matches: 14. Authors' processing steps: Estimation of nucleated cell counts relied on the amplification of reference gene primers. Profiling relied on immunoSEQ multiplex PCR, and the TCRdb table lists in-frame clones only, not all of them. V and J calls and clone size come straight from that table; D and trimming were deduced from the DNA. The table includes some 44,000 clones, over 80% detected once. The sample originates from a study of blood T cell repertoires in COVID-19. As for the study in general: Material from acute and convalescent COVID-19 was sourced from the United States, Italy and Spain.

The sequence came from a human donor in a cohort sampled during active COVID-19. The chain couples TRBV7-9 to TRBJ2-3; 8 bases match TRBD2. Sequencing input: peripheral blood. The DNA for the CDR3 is TGTGCCCTGAGGCTAGCGGGTCGAGAAGCGCAGTATTTT. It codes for CALRLAGREAQYF. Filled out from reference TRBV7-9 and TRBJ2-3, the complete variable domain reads DTGVSQNPRHKITKRGQNVTFRCDPISEHNRLYWYRQTLGQGPEFLTYFQNEAQLEKSRLLSDRFSAERPKGSFSTLEIQRTEQGDSAMYLCALRLAGREAQYFGPGTRLTVL.